This T cell receptor (beta chain) derives from a study of blood T cell repertoires in COVID-19. Study as a whole: The United States, Italy and Spain supplied acute and convalescent COVID-19 samples. From T cells, B-cell-depleted T cells, or PBMCs came the material, which was cDNA or gDNA.

CDR3 length: 14 residues. Per the germline V gene, CDR1 is MNHNS and CDR2 is SASEGT. The V and J ends lost 0 bases and 5 bases, in that order; junction bases with no gene match: 3. In the authors' workflow: Amplifying reference gene primers gave estimates of nucleated cell counts. The repertoire was sequenced with immunoSEQ multiplex PCR; TCRdb's copy has only in-frame clones and lacks some. The V and J calls and clone size come from that table; D and trimming were worked out from the DNA. This sample has around 93,000 clones; around 80% occur once, and the top ten carry 4.1%. The specimen sequenced was peripheral blood. This chain connects TRBV6-1 to TRBJ1-2; 7 bases fit TRBD1. The source of this sequence is a man between 60 and 75 years old with acute or convalescent COVID-19. The CDR3 is CASSEAAGGYGYTF. CDR3 coding DNA: TGTGCCAGCAGTGAAGCGGCAGGGGGGTATGGCTACACCTTC.